The clone carrying this T cell receptor beta chain was recorded a few times. Its antigen is unidentified. These data come from a study of beta chain features in type 1 diabetes. Findings and limits, study-wide: Possibly, sequencing cDNA over-represented cells that had high TCR expression levels. Researchers report that Type 1 diabetes patients had moderately but significantly shorter TCRB CDR3s across all four CD4+ subsets.

Staining for CD45RO/CCR7/CD25/CD127/CD95/CD27 allowed sorting of CD4+ naive, central memory, regulatory and stem cell-like memory cells. Expressed TCRB transcripts got sequenced, as all isolated RNA was reverse transcribed. The table came from immunoSEQ multiplex PCR; TCRdb's copy has only in-frame clones and leaves some out. This table has a few hundred thousand clones, more than 15% appearing once. CDR1 and CDR2 (germline): SNHLY, FYNNEI. The CDR3 spans 12 residues. V shed 4 bases and J shed 3 bases, with 7 bases lying between them. This rearrangement joins TRBV2 to TRBJ2-7; the D is unclear. Sequenced: naive CD4+ T cells from blood. The receptor comes from a young man with type 1 diabetes. CDR3 in DNA: TGTGCCAGCAGTGGAGAGTACTACGAGCAGTACTTC. It is translated as CASSGEYYEQYF. The entire variable domain, with the rest obtained from reference TRBV2 and TRBJ2-7, is as follows: EPEVTQTPSHQVTQMGQEVILRCVPISNHLYFYWYRQILGQKVEFLVSFYNNEISEKSEIFDDQFSVERPDGSNFTLKIRSTKLEDSAMYFCASSGEYYEQYFGPGTRLTVT.